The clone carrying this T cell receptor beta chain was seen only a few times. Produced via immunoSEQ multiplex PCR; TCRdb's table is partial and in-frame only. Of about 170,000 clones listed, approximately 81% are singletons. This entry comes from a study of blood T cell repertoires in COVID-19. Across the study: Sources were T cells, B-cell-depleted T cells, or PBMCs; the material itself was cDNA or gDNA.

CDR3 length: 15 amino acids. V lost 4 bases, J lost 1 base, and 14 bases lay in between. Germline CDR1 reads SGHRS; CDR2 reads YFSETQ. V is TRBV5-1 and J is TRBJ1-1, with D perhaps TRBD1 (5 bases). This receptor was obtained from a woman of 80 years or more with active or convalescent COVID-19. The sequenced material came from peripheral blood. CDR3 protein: CASSPGGGENTEAFF. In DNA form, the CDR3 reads TGCGCCAGCAGCCCCGGGGGAGGAGAGAACACTGAAGCTTTCTTT.